Detailed here is one T cell receptor (beta chain). Libraries were prepared by immunoSEQ multiplex PCR; TCRdb keeps only in-frame clonotypes and omits some of them. The repertoire includes more than 55,000 clones, 88% of them detected once, and more than 5% sits in the top ten. The record originates from a study of OX40 agonist ivuxolimab in advanced cancers. Per the germline V gene, CDR1 is SGHVS and CDR2 is FQNEAQ. The CDR3 runs to 16 residues. The V gene end was trimmed by 5 bases and the J gene end by 6 bases; junction bases not matched to a gene: 15. The sample in question was CD4+ or CD8+ T cells sorted from blood, obtained in a trial of the OX40 agonist ivuxolimab. The receptor was isolated from an adult with an advanced solid tumor such as melanoma, head and neck, liver or kidney cancer. The genes are TRBV7-8 and TRBJ2-7; 8 nucleotides match TRBD1. The CDR3 sequence: CASSPLVGRGRGEQYF. CDR3 nucleotides: TGTGCCAGCAGCCCCCTTGTGGGCAGGGGGCGCGGCGAGCAGTACTTC.